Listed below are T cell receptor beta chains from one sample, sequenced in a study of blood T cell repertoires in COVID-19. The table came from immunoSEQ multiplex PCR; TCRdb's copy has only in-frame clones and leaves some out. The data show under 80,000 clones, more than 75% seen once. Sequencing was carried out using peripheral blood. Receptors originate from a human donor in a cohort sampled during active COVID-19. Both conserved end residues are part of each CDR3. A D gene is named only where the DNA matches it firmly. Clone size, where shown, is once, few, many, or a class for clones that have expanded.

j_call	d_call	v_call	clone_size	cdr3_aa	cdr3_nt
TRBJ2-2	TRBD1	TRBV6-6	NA	CASRRTGPNTGELFF	TGTGCCAGCAGAAGGACAGGGCCGAACACCGGGGAGCTGTTTTTT
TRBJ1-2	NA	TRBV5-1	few	CASSSGTPNYGYTF	TGCGCCAGCAGCTCCGGGACACCTAACTATGGCTACACCTTC
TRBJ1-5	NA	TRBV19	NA	CASTRGGKNQPQHF	TGTGCCAGTACAAGGGGCGGGAAAAATCAGCCCCAGCATTTT
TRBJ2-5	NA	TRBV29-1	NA	CSTEGRRGGFETQYF	TGCAGCACTGAAGGTCGTCGGGGAGGCTTTGAGACCCAGTACTTC
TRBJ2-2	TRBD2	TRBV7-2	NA	CASSLVPGRYTGELFF	TGTGCCAGCAGCTTAGTCCCCGGGAGGTACACCGGGGAGCTGTTTTTT
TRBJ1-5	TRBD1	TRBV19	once	CASSMYGQGEGQPQHF	TGTGCCAGTAGTATGTACGGACAGGGGGAAGGACAGCCCCAGCATTTT
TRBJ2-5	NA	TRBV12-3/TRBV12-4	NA	CASSLSRAQYF	TGTGCCAGCAGTTTGTCCCGGGCCCAGTACTTC
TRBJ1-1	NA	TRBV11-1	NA	CASSGREFEAFF	TGTGCCAGCAGCGGCCGGGAGTTTGAAGCTTTCTTT
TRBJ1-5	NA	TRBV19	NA	CASSIDTGISQPQHF	TGTGCCAGTAGTATAGATACAGGGATAAGTCAGCCCCAGCATTTT
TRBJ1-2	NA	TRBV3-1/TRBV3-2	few	CASSQSDHMRYGYTF	TGTGCCAGCAGCCAGTCCGACCATATGAGGTATGGCTACACCTTC
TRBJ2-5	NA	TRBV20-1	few	CSASFQQETQYF	TGCAGTGCTAGTTTTCAGCAAGAGACCCAGTACTTC
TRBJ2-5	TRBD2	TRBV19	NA	CATRGSGRKQETQYF	TGTGCCACCCGGGGTAGCGGGAGGAAACAAGAGACCCAGTACTTC
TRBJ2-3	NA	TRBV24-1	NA	CATSEYRVFGTDTQYF	TGTGCCACCAGTGAATACAGGGTTTTCGGGACAGATACGCAGTATTTT
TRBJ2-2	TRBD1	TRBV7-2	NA	CASSFYRGEGELFF	TGTGCCAGCAGCTTTTACAGGGGGGAAGGGGAGCTGTTTTTT
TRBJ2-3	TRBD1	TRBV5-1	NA	CASSVDRQGVGDTQYF	TGCGCCAGCAGCGTAGACCGACAGGGCGTCGGAGATACGCAGTATTTT
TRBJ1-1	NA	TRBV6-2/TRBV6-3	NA	CASSPPGVNTEAFF	TGTGCCAGCAGTCCCCCAGGGGTGAACACTGAAGCTTTCTTT
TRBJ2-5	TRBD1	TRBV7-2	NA	CASSSAWTGQETQYF	TGTGCCAGCAGCTCGGCTTGGACAGGCCAAGAGACCCAGTACTTC
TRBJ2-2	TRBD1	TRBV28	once	CASSPLGTGDTGELFF	TGTGCCAGCAGTCCTCTTGGGACAGGGGACACCGGGGAGCTGTTTTTT
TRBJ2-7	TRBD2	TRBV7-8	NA	CASSPFTSGGTRVYF	TGTGCCAGCAGCCCATTTACTAGCGGGGGGACTAGGGTGTACTTC
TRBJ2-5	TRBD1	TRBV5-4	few	CASSSDRVSEETQYF	TGTGCCAGCAGCTCGGACAGGGTTAGTGAAGAGACCCAGTACTTC
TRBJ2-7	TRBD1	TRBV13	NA	CASSLRPGQAAMQYF	TGTGCCAGCAGCTTAAGGCCCGGACAGGCGGCCATGCAGTACTTC
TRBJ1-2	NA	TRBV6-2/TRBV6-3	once	CASSHPVTDPGDYGYTF	TGTGCCAGCAGTCATCCCGTGACTGACCCCGGAGACTATGGCTACACCTTC
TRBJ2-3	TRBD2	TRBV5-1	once	CASSPSRGGSTDTQYF	TGCGCCAGCAGCCCGAGCCGCGGGGGGAGCACAGATACGCAGTATTTT
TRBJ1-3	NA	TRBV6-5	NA	CASTGAGNTIYF	TGTGCCAGCACAGGGGCAGGAAACACCATATATTTT
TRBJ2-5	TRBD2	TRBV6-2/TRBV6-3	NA	CASSPRYGTSGRQETQYF	TGTGCCAGCAGTCCCCGCTACGGGACTAGCGGGAGGCAAGAGACCCAGTACTTC
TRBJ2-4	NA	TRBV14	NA	CASSQDPGGRGKYF	TGTGCCAGCAGCCAGGATCCTGGCGGGCGGGGAAAGTACTTC
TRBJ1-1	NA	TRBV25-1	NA	CASRRQTNTEAFF	TGTGCCAGCAGGCGACAGACGAACACTGAAGCTTTCTTT
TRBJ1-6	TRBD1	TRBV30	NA	CAYTRGQGNSPLHF	TGTGCCTATACCCGGGGACAGGGAAATTCACCCCTCCACTTT
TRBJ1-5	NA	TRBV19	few	CASRDPTGPRGQPQHF	TGTGCCAGTAGGGATCCAACAGGGCCAAGGGGTCAGCCCCAGCATTTT
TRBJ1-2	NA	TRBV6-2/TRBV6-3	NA	CASSLQANYGYTF	TGTGCCAGCAGTTTACAGGCTAACTATGGCTACACCTTC
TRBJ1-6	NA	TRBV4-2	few	CASSPAGADSPLHF	TGTGCCAGCAGCCCGGCAGGGGCGGATTCACCCCTCCACTTT
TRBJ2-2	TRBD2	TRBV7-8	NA	CASSQGQTSGGAGELFF	TGTGCCAGCAGCCAGGGCCAGACTAGCGGGGGGGCCGGGGAGCTGTTTTTT
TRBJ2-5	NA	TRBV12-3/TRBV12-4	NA	CASSGQNQETQYF	TGTGCCAGCAGTGGACAGAACCAAGAGACCCAGTACTTC
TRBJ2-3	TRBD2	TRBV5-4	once	CASGTSSTDTQYF	TGTGCCAGCGGGACTAGCAGCACAGATACGCAGTATTTT
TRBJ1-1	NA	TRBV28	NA	CASSLHSTGNTEAFF	TGTGCCAGCAGTTTACACAGTACAGGGAACACTGAAGCTTTCTTT
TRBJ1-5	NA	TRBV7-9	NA	CASSMSRDNQPQHF	TGTGCCAGCAGCATGAGCAGGGATAATCAGCCCCAGCATTTT